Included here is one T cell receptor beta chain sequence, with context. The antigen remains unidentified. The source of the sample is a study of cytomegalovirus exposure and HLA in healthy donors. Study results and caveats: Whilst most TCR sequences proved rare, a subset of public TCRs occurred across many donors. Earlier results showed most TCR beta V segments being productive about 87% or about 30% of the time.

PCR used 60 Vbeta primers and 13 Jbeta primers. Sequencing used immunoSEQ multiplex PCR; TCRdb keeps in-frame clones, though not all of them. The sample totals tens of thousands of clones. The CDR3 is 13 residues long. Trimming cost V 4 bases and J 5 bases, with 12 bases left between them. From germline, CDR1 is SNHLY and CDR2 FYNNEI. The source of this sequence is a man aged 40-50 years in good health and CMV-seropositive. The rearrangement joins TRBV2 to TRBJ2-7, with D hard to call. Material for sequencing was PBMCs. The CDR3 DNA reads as TGTGCCAGCAGTGTAGGCAGGCTCAACGAGCAGTACTTC. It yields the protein CASSVGRLNEQYF.